Listed below are T cell receptor beta chains from one sample, sequenced in a study of blood T cell repertoires in COVID-19. Clones were sequenced by immunoSEQ multiplex PCR, and TCRdb holds only the in-frame ones, with some missing. The sample has about 12,000 clones; approximately 70% are singletons. Material: peripheral blood. The receptors derive from a man aged 60 to 69 with COVID-19, enrolled during active disease. Both conserved end residues are part of each CDR3. A D gene is named only where the DNA matches it firmly. The listing skips clone size in some rows; elsewhere it reads once, few, many or a size class.

j_call,v_call,d_call,clone_size,cdr3_nt,cdr3_aa
TRBJ1-2,TRBV6-4,-,-,TGTGCCAGCAGCCCGGGAGAAGCCACTAGTCTAGGCGGCTACACCTTC,CASSPGEATSLGGYTF
TRBJ1-1,TRBV11-1,-,-,TGTGCCAGCAGCTTACACATTGCGAACACTGAAGCTTTCTTT,CASSLHIANTEAFF
TRBJ1-2,TRBV15,-,-,TGTGCCACCAGCAGAGAGTCCGGGGGCTATGGCTACACCTTC,CATSRESGGYGYTF
TRBJ1-1,TRBV28,TRBD1,once,TGTGCCAGCAGCCTACTAGACAGGGGGAACACTGAAGCTTTCTTT,CASSLLDRGNTEAFF
TRBJ1-2,TRBV20-1,-,-,TGCAGTGCTAGTCAGCTCTCGGGCTATGGCTACACCTTC,CSASQLSGYGYTF
TRBJ1-2,TRBV7-2,-,-,TGTGCCAGCAGCGAACAGGTGACTAACTATGGCTACACCTTC,CASSEQVTNYGYTF
TRBJ1-4,TRBV3-1/TRBV3-2,-,-,TGTGCCAGCAGCCAAGCTGTCCCGGGGAGGGAGAAAAGAACTAATGAAAAACTGTTTTTT,CASSQAVPGREKRTNEKLFF
TRBJ2-1,TRBV30,TRBD2,-,TGTGCCTGGGAGGGACTAGCGGGAGATGAGCAGTTCTTC,CAWEGLAGDEQFF
TRBJ2-1,TRBV19,-,-,TGTGCCAGTAGTATTTCAGGGGTCTACTCCTACAATGAGCAGTTCTTC,CASSISGVYSYNEQFF
TRBJ1-6,TRBV7-2,TRBD1,-,TGTGCCAGCAGCCACAGAGGGGGCGGCAGCTCCTATAATTCACCCCTCCACTTT,CASSHRGGGSSYNSPLHF
TRBJ1-5,TRBV29-1,TRBD1,few,TGCAGCGTCGGGACAGGGTATAGCAATCAGCCCCAGCATTTT,CSVGTGYSNQPQHF
TRBJ1-1,TRBV5-1,-,-,TGCGCCAGCAGCTTGTCACAGGGTTTGGCTTTCTTT,CASSLSQGLAFF